This entry lists 3 T cell receptor beta chains sequenced from one sample in a study of early T cells in non-severe SARS-CoV-2 infection. TCRdb passed the 5' RACE reads through MiXCR, listing each CDR3 protein once. This table has tens of thousands of distinct CDR3 sequences, approximately 15% appearing once. Sequenced input: whole blood. The receptor source for this set is an adult who was a healthcare worker with PCR-confirmed SARS-CoV-2 infection or an uninfected control (not recorded which).

In its sample, this clonotype was seen many times. CDR3 nucleotides: TGTGCCAGCAGCTTAGATCTGGGTGACACTGAAGCTTTCTTT. Translation gives CASSLDLGDTEAFF. The chain couples TRBV7-9 to TRBJ1-1; D remains unclear. This CDR3 is 14 amino acids long. Germline loops: CDR1 SEHNR, CDR2 FQNEAQ (reference sequence). V dropped 1 base and J dropped 3 bases, with 9 bases sitting between them.

This clonotype appeared a few times. V gene TRBV20-1 combines with J gene TRBJ1-3; perhaps TRBD1 as D (5 bases). The germline V gene has CDR1 DFQATT and CDR2 SNEGSKA (reference sequence). This CDR3 region has 13 residues. V was pared by 5 bases and J by 8 bases, with 16 bases between. This CDR3 is CSAGDPRAHTIYF. CDR3 bases: TGCAGTGCTGGGGACCCTAGAGCGCACACCATATATTTT.

This clonotype turned up a few times. The chain links TRBV6-2 or TRBV6-3 to TRBJ2-1, with 11 bases matching TRBD2. V trimming: 4 bases; J trimming: 5 bases; junction bases outside the gene matches: 4. This CDR3 spans 15 amino acids. CDR1 is MNHEY, CDR2 SVGEGT, per germline. The CDR3 is CASSLAGGINNEQFF. The CDR3 region has the DNA TGTGCCAGCAGTTTAGCGGGGGGGATAAACAATGAGCAGTTCTTC.